Below, one T cell receptor (beta chain) is given with its context. In the authors' workflow: ImmunoSEQ output lacked quality scores and full-length reads, limiting matched filtering. The method was immunoSEQ multiplex PCR; TCRdb's version includes in-frame clones alone and lacks a portion of them. D and trimming come from the DNA, and the V and J calls and clone size come from that table. This table holds over a million clones, more than 60% found once. This entry is derived from a study of shared clonotypes between healthy human individuals. Study background: CD4 naive and memory got three plates each, CD8 naive two, CD8 memory one.

Only Caucasian adults living in Nashville, Tennessee made up the donor group. Source material: memory CD4+ T cells sorted from blood. Subset meaning: CD45RA-negative fraction. The TCR comes from a man aged 18-30 years in good health.

The CDR3: CASSVDRGFTEAFF. The CDR3 DNA is TGTGCCAGCAGCGTAGACAGGGGGTTTACTGAAGCTTTCTTT. The chain is built from TRBV9 and TRBJ1-1; 8 bases are a match to TRBD1. The CDR3 length is 14 residues. The V and J ends lost 0 bases and 5 bases, in that order; junction bases with no gene match: 3. CDR1 SGDLS and CDR2 YYNGEE come from the germline V gene.